One and the same sample provided the 18 T cell receptor beta chains below, sequenced in a study of shared clonotypes between healthy human individuals. Sequencing used immunoSEQ multiplex PCR; TCRdb keeps in-frame clones, though not all of them. The table records some 500,000 clones, more than 95% of them present only once. The sample consisted of naive CD4+ T cells sorted from blood. Subset specified: CD45RA+ positively selected. Receptors originate from a woman aged 25-40 years in good health.

CDR3 region: CAISESLAGVETQYF. The CDR3 region has the DNA TGTGCCATCAGTGAGTCGCTCGCGGGAGTTGAGACCCAGTACTTC. The V call is TRBV10-3, the J call TRBJ2-5, with TRBD2 matching 7 bases. J was trimmed by 5 bases and V by 0 bases; bases with no gene match: 6. This CDR3 has 15 amino acids. Germline lookup yields CDR1 ENHRY and CDR2 SYGVKD.

The V call is TRBV29-1, the J call TRBJ2-7; 7 bases line up with TRBD2. The V segment lost 3 bases and the J segment 3 bases; nucleotides outside the gene matches: 11. CDR3 size: 15 residues. CDR1 and CDR2 from the germline V gene are SQVTM and ANQGSEA. Here the CDR3 reads CSVEVLASGSYEQYF. The CDR3 DNA reads as TGCAGCGTTGAGGTTCTCGCTAGCGGCAGCTACGAGCAGTACTTC.

This clone occurred once. This sequence joins TRBV7-9 and TRBJ2-7; 7 bases line up with TRBD2. The length of the CDR3 is 16 residues. Looked up from germline, CDR1 is SEHNR and CDR2 is FQNEAQ (reference sequence). After removal of 5 bases from V and 0 bases from J, the junction contained 10 bases not matched to a gene. The CDR3 sequence is CASSRAGTQNSYEQYF. The CDR3 coding sequence is TGTGCCAGCAGCCGAGCGGGGACTCAGAACTCCTACGAGCAGTACTTC.

The chain uses TRBV10-3 and TRBJ1-1; no clear D gene. The ends were cut back, 2 bases at V and 1 base at J, with 8 bases in the middle. The CDR3 loop spans 14 amino acids. Germline V lookup: CDR1 ENHRY, CDR2 SYGVKD. The CDR3 here is CAISEADWNTEAFF. The DNA of the CDR3 is TGTGCCATCAGTGAGGCGGACTGGAACACTGAAGCTTTCTTT.

The genes are TRBV6-5 and TRBJ2-4; no clear D. Trimming took 6 bases from V and 5 from J, leaving 11 bases between them. Germline V gene sequence: CDR1 MNHEY, CDR2 SVGAGI. This CDR3 spans 13 amino acids. The DNA of the CDR3 is TGTGCCAGCAGGGGCTCAGGCGAAAACATTCAGTACTTC. Protein sequence: CASRGSGENIQYF.

The gene calls are TRBV7-8 and TRBJ2-3; 9 bases map to TRBD2. The CDR3 runs 15 residues. The germline CDR1 and CDR2 sequences are SGHVS and FQNEAQ. With 5 bases clipped from V and 5 bases from J, the junction kept 8 bases outside the gene matches. CDR3 loop: CASSRREGQGDTQYF. The CDR3 DNA sequence: TGTGCCAGCAGCCGGCGGGAGGGCCAAGGAGATACGCAGTATTTT. Full variable domain (missing parts from reference TRBV7-8 and TRBJ2-3): GAGVSQSPRYKVAKRGQDVALRCDPISGHVSLFWYQQALGQGPEFLTYFQNEAQLDKSGLPSDRFFAERPEGSVSTLKIQRTQQEDSAVYLCASSRREGQGDTQYFGPGTRLTVL.

The chain carries TRBV27 and TRBJ2-3, with D maybe TRBD1 (5 bases). The germline V gene encodes CDR1 MNHEY and CDR2 SMNVEV (reference sequence). V lost 6 bases and J lost 1, with 11 bases in between. The CDR3 sequence is 14 residues long. CDR3 in amino acids: CASRKRTRTDTQYF. The CDR3 region has the DNA TGTGCCAGCAGAAAAAGGACACGCACAGATACGCAGTATTTT.

The chain employs TRBV7-9 and TRBJ2-1, with 10 bases that match TRBD1. Losses at the gene ends were 4 bases for V and 8 bases for J; bases not matched to a gene: 5. The CDR3 spans 14 residues. Germline CDR1 reads SEHNR; CDR2 reads FQNEAQ (reference sequence). CDR3 protein: CASSSDRGWDEQFF. The DNA for the CDR3 is TGTGCCAGCAGCTCGGACAGGGGGTGGGATGAGCAGTTCTTC.

The chain carries TRBV5-5 and TRBJ2-7; 16 bases fit TRBD2. CDR3 length: 17 residues. V shed 2 bases and J 4 bases; nucleotides not matched to a gene: 6. Germline values: CDR1 SGHKS, CDR2 YYEKEE (reference sequence). CDR3 amino acids: CASSFGTSGRARYEQYF. CDR3 sequence (DNA): TGTGCCAGCAGCTTCGGGACTAGCGGGAGGGCCAGGTACGAGCAGTACTTC.

This clone was seen a single time. This chain joins TRBV5-5 and TRBJ2-7; D not certain. In germline, CDR1 is SGHKS, CDR2 YYEKEE (reference sequence). The germline V and J ends were trimmed by 2 bases and 4 bases, with 7 bases remaining between them. CDR3 size: 12 residues. In nucleotides, the CDR3 is TGTGCCAGCAGCTTAAGGCAGTACGAGCAGTACTTC. Its protein product is CASSLRQYEQYF.

The V call is TRBV19, the J call TRBJ2-1; D gene unclear. CDR3 length: 14 amino acids. Germline V lookup: CDR1 LNHDA, CDR2 SQIVND (reference sequence). V shed 9 bases and J shed 0 bases, with 12 bases lying between them. CDR3 nucleotide sequence: TGTGCCAGCAAAAACAAGAGCTCCTACAATGAGCAGTTCTTC. Translated, it gives CASKNKSSYNEQFF.

CDR3 residues: CASSDSQGNIEQYF. DNA of the CDR3: TGTGCCAGCAGTGATAGCCAGGGGAATATCGAGCAGTACTTC. V gene TRBV25-1 combines with J gene TRBJ2-7, with TRBD1 as a possible D gene (6 bases). CDR3 length equals 14 residues. Germline V gene sequence: CDR1 MGHDK, CDR2 SYGVNS. V dropped 3 bases and J dropped 6 bases, with 15 bases sitting between them.

V is TRBV2 and J is TRBJ1-3; perhaps TRBD1 as D (6 bases). The CDR3 is 16 amino acids. Deletions cut 1 base from V and 4 bases from J, with 14 bases between. The germline V gene has CDR1 SNHLY and CDR2 FYNNEI. The CDR3 protein is CASSEGAGVTGNTIYF. DNA for the CDR3: TGTGCCAGCAGTGAAGGGGCAGGGGTCACCGGAAACACCATATATTTT.

V usage is TRBV18 and J usage is TRBJ2-7; the D is unclear. V was cut by 5 bases and J by 3 bases, with 14 bases left in between. The germline CDR1 and CDR2 sequences are KGHSH and LQKENI. The CDR3 consists of 14 residues. CDR3 nucleotides: TGTGCCAGCTCAGGCGCGCGACGGATCTACGAGCAGTACTTC. The encoded protein is CASSGARRIYEQYF.

This clone showed up just once. An end of the junction differs from the germline gene, which may be a read error. Other nucleotide sequences from this sample produce the same CDR3. The rearrangement uses TRBV28 and TRBJ1-1; maybe TRBD1 (6 bases). The germline V gene has CDR1 MDHEN and CDR2 SYDVKM. The CDR3 totals 15 residues. DNA of the CDR3: TGTGCCAGCAGCCCACCCGGACAGCTCAACACCGAAGCTTTCTTT. Translation: CASSPPGQLNTEAFF. Full variable domain (outside the CDR3, taken from reference TRBV28 and TRBJ1-1): DVKVTQSSRYLVKRTGEKVFLECVQDMDHENMFWYRQDPGLGLRLIYFSYDVKMKEKGDIPEGYSVSREKKERFSLILESASTNQTSMYLCASSPPGQLNTEAFFGQGTRLTVV.

The gene calls are TRBV29-1 and TRBJ2-1; 9 bases agree with TRBD2. CDR3 length: 18 residues. Looked up from germline, CDR1 is SQVTM and CDR2 is ANQGSEA. V lost 7 bases and J lost 3; bases outside the gene matches: 19. CDR3 loop: CSAEIRNRSGRDYNEQFF. CDR3 bases: TGCAGCGCGGAAATACGAAATCGTAGCGGGAGAGACTACAATGAGCAGTTCTTC.

The V call is TRBV6-6, the J call TRBJ2-1; 7 nucleotides line up with TRBD2. The CDR3 loop spans 13 amino acids. CDR1 is MNHNY and CDR2 is SVGAGI in the germline V gene (reference sequence). The V gene end was trimmed by 5 bases and the J gene end by 6 bases; junction bases not matched to a gene: 4. The CDR3 coding sequence is TGTGCCAGCAGTCGGACTAGTCGCAATGAGCAGTTCTTC. This encodes CASSRTSRNEQFF.

The chain employs TRBV19 and TRBJ1-4; D gene uncertain. The CDR3 has 13 amino acids. V lost 4 bases and J 8 bases, leaving 11 bases between the germline ends. Germline-derived CDR1 and CDR2 are LNHDA and SQIVND (reference sequence). CDR3 loop: CASSNRGGEKLFF. The CDR3 nucleotides are TGTGCCAGTAGTAACCGAGGAGGGGAAAAACTGTTTTTT. The whole variable domain, filled in from reference TRBV19 and TRBJ1-4, reads DGGITQSPKYLFRKEGQNVTLSCEQNLNHDAMYWYRQDPGQGLRLIYYSQIVNDFQKGDIAEGYSVSREKKESFPLTVTSAQKNPTAFYLCASSNRGGEKLFFGSGTQLSVL.